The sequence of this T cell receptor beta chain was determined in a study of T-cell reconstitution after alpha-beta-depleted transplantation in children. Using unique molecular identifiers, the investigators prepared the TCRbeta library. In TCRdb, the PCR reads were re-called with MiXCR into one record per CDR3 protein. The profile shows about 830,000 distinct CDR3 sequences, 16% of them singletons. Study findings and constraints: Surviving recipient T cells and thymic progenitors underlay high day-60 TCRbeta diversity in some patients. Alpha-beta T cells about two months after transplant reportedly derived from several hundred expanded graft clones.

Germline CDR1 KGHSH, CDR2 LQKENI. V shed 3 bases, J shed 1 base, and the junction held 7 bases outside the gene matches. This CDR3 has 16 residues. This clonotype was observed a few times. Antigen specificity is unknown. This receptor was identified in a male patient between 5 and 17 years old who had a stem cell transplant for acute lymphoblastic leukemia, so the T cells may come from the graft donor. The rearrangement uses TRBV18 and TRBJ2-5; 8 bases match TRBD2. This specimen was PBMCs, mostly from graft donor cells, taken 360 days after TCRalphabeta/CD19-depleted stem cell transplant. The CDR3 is CASSPLAGHFQETQYF. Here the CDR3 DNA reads TGTGCCAGCTCACCTTTAGCGGGACACTTCCAAGAGACCCAGTACTTC.